The 5 T cell receptor beta chains presented below share a single source sample, sequenced in a study of T cell repertoires in cytomegalovirus infection. TCRdb re-derived calls from the reads in MiXCR, one entry per CDR3 protein. The sample holds some 97,000 distinct CDR3 sequences, about 22% seen once. Specimen: CD8+ T cells from PBMCs. Every receptor here comes from a human donor in good health (CMV status not recorded). Some clones in this sample may be carry-over from other donors' samples.

This clonotype has at least ten counts. The chain recombines TRBV7-2 with TRBJ2-7; D is possibly TRBD1 (6 bases). This CDR3 spans 15 amino acids. CDR1 is SGHTA and CDR2 is FQGNSA in the germline V gene. V was cut by 4 bases and J by 3 bases, with 16 bases left in between. The CDR3 is CASSYDRYLDYEQYF. The CDR3 DNA reads TGTGCCAGCAGCTACGACAGGTACCTCGACTACGAGCAGTACTTC.

This clonotype was detected only a few times. The gene calls are TRBV12-3 or TRBV12-4 and TRBJ1-1; 10 bases map to TRBD1. The CDR3 totals 12 residues. V trimming: 8 bases; J trimming: 6 bases; junction bases outside the gene matches: 3. CDR3 nucleotides: TGTGCCAGCGGGGACAGGGGCGCTGAAGCTTTCTTT. Translated, it gives CASGDRGAEAFF.

This clonotype was observed a few times. This chain uses TRBV20-1 with TRBJ2-5, with 9 bases matching TRBD1. Germline lookup yields CDR1 DFQATT and CDR2 SNEGSKA (reference sequence). Trimming cost V 6 bases and J 5 bases; bases outside gene matches: 10. The CDR3 runs 14 residues. CDR3 residues: CSALRTGAGETQYF. CDR3 DNA sequence: TGCAGTGCCCTGAGGACAGGGGCCGGGGAGACCCAGTACTTC.

This clonotype has a handful of counts. The V gene is TRBV6-5, the J gene TRBJ2-3; D might be TRBD1 (5 bases). The CDR3 has 14 amino acids. From germline, CDR1 is MNHEY and CDR2 SVGAGI. Trimming removed 2 bases from V and 3 bases from J, with 9 bases in between. The CDR3 DNA reads TGTGCCAGCAGTTACGGGGCAGGGACAGATACGCAGTATTTT. This sequence encodes CASSYGAGTDTQYF.

This rearrangement joins TRBV7-9 to TRBJ2-7, with D unclear. From germline, CDR1 is SEHNR and CDR2 FQNEAQ (reference sequence). V was cut by 1 base and J by 4 bases, with 8 bases left in between. This CDR3 spans 13 amino acids. This chain's CDR3 is CASSLGPGYEQYF. In nucleotides, the CDR3 is TGTGCCAGCAGCTTAGGTCCGGGTTACGAGCAGTACTTC.